Below are 20 T cell receptor beta chains sequenced from a single sample in a study of T cells after yellow fever vaccination. TCRdb recomputed calls from the 5' RACE reads with MiXCR, one row per CDR3 protein. The sample consists of 450,000 to 550,000 distinct CDR3 sequences, around a fifth of them appearing once. Source: PBMCs, taken around 3 weeks after the first yellow fever vaccination. These receptor sequences come from a young man who received the YFV17D yellow fever vaccine.

The chain joins TRBV4-2 to TRBJ2-3, with unresolved D. The CDR3 contains 15 residues. Germline assignment: CDR1 LGHNA and CDR2 YNFKEQ. V gave up 7 bases and J gave up 4 bases, with 18 bases separating them. The CDR3 DNA reads as TGTGCCAGCAAAGCCGTTTTATATCGACCAGATACGCAGTATTTT. Its protein product is CASKAVLYRPDTQYF.

A few counts support this clonotype. The CDR3 sequence is CASSTPPGQGPGELFF. CDR3 DNA sequence: TGTGCCAGCAGTACGCCACCGGGACAGGGGCCCGGGGAGCTGTTTTTT. The rearrangement uses TRBV12-3 or TRBV12-4 and TRBJ2-2; 10 nucleotides agree with TRBD1. This CDR3 is 16 amino acids long. The V gene end was trimmed by 5 bases and the J gene end by 6 bases; junction bases not matched to a gene: 9.

V is TRBV2 and J is TRBJ2-3; TRBD2 matches at 9 bases. Germline V gene data show CDR1 as SNHLY and CDR2 as FYNNEI. V lost 1 base to trimming and J lost 0 bases; unmatched junction nucleotides: 2. The CDR3 spans 16 residues. CDR3 loop: CASSEGLAGSTDTQYF. The CDR3 bases are TGTGCCAGCAGTGAAGGTCTAGCGGGGAGCACAGATACGCAGTATTTT. The entire variable domain, with the rest obtained from reference TRBV2 and TRBJ2-3, is as follows: EPEVTQTPSHQVTQMGQEVILRCVPISNHLYFYWYRQILGQKVEFLVSFYNNEISEKSEIFDDQFSVERPDGSNFTLKIRSTKLEDSAMYFCASSEGLAGSTDTQYFGPGTRLTVL.

This clonotype was counted a few times. The CDR3 DNA follows: TGTGCCAGCAGCCTGGGACAGGGGGTAGGACAAGAGACCCAGTACTTC. It is translated as CASSLGQGVGQETQYF. The chain has TRBV5-4 and TRBJ2-5; 11 nucleotides align to TRBD1. Trimming cost V 4 bases and J 2 bases; bases outside gene matches: 7. This CDR3 is built from 16 residues. Germline V gene lookup returns CDR1 SGHNT and CDR2 YYREEE (reference sequence). Full variable domain (remainder filled in from reference TRBV5-4 and TRBJ2-5): ETGVTQSPTHLIKTRGQQVTLRCSSQSGHNTVSWYQQALGQGPQFIFQYYREEENGRGNFPPRFSGLQFPNYSSELNVNALELDDSALYLCASSLGQGVGQETQYFGPGTRLLVL.

This clonotype came up a few times. This chain joins TRBV5-5 and TRBJ2-1; the match to TRBD2 covers 9 bases. The germline gives CDR1 SGHKS, CDR2 YYEKEE (reference sequence). There are 14 residues in the CDR3. V trimming: 6 bases; J trimming: 5 bases; junction bases outside the gene matches: 6. The CDR3 coding sequence is TGTGCCAGCATCCCTGGCGGGAGGGACAATGAGCAGTTCTTC. This translates into CASIPGGRDNEQFF.

The V and J genes are TRBV29-1 and TRBJ1-2; TRBD1 is a possible D gene (5 bases). V lost 5 bases and J lost 7, with 17 bases in between. CDR1 and CDR2 (germline): SQVTM, ANQGSEA. CDR3 size: 13 residues. DNA for the CDR3: TGCAGCGTTCAGGGTGAGGGGCATGGTGGCTACACCTTC. This sequence encodes CSVQGEGHGGYTF.

The V gene is TRBV5-1, the J gene TRBJ1-1; D unclear. Looked up from germline, CDR1 is SGHRS and CDR2 is YFSETQ. The V end lost 5 bases, the J end lost 2 bases, and 10 bases lay between the germline ends. The CDR3 is made up of 13 amino acids. DNA of the CDR3: TGCGCCAGCAGGCGGAGTCCAAACACTGAAGCTTTCTTT. Its translation is CASRRSPNTEAFF.

A few counts support this clonotype. V and J are TRBV29-1 and TRBJ1-1; a possible D gene is TRBD1 (6 bases). The germline V and J ends were trimmed by 3 bases and 5 bases, with 16 bases remaining between them. Germline V gene sequence: CDR1 SQVTM, CDR2 ANQGSEA. CDR3 length equals 14 residues. CDR3 nucleotides: TGCAGCGTTGAGCAGGGGATAGGGGAGACTGAAGCTTTCTTT. It yields the protein CSVEQGIGETEAFF.

This clonotype has more than one count but fewer than ten. V gene TRBV11-3 combines with J gene TRBJ2-1, with 7 bases lining up with TRBD2. The CDR3 covers 14 residues. The V gene end was trimmed by 4 bases and the J gene end by 6 bases; junction bases not matched to a gene: 6. Germline CDR1 SGHNT, CDR2 YENEEA. CDR3 in amino acids: CASSSAAGSNEQFF. The CDR3 DNA is TGTGCCAGCAGCTCCGCAGCGGGGTCCAATGAGCAGTTCTTC.

V usage is TRBV7-1 and J usage is TRBJ2-3; D gene uncertain. TRBV7-1 is reported as an ORF; its role is uncertain. V shed 5 bases and J shed 8 bases, with 8 bases lying between them. The CDR3 runs 11 residues. CDR3 coding DNA: TGTGCCAGCAGCCCCGCCAGTACGCAGTATTTT. It encodes CASSPASTQYF.

The CDR3 DNA follows: TGTGCCAGCAGCTTAGCGAGTATGGGGCATCTCTACAATGAGCAGTTCTTC. Translating gives CASSLASMGHLYNEQFF. The chain couples TRBV7-9 to TRBJ2-1; weak D call: TRBD1 (5 bases). V was pared by 0 bases and J by 3 bases, with 15 bases between. The CDR3 sequence is 17 residues long. Per germline, CDR1 SEHNR and CDR2 FQNEAQ (reference sequence).

With regard to this clonotype: At one boundary the junction diverges from the germline segment, which might be a read error. The chain is built from TRBV3-1 and TRBJ2-7; a weak D match, TRBD1 (7 bases). From germline, CDR1 is LGHDT and CDR2 YNNKEL (reference sequence). This CDR3 is built from 18 residues. CDR3 sequence: CTSSFAGQRYGTGNEQYF. The CDR3 coding sequence is TGTACCAGCAGTTTTGCGGGACAGCGATACGGAACGGGCAACGAGCAGTACTTC.

This clonotype showed up just a few times. V and J are TRBV5-4 and TRBJ2-3; D perhaps matches TRBD1 (6 bases). V was clipped by 2 bases and J by 0 bases, with 22 bases between them. Germline lookup yields CDR1 SGHNT and CDR2 YYREEE (reference sequence). The CDR3 sequence is 19 residues long. CDR3 sequence reads: CASSFELKWTASSTDTQYF. CDR3 in DNA: TGTGCCAGCAGCTTCGAACTTAAATGGACAGCATCCAGCACAGATACGCAGTATTTT.

This clonotype was seen a few times. This rearrangement joins TRBV10-3 to TRBJ1-2; 10 bases align to TRBD1. The length of the CDR3 is 16 residues. V lost 8 bases, J lost 3 bases, and 12 bases stayed unmatched. Germline CDR1 is ENHRY and CDR2 is SYGVKD. CDR3 residues: CAISGDRGPGDYGYTF. The CDR3 region has the DNA TGTGCCATCTCCGGCGACAGGGGGCCGGGAGACTATGGCTACACCTTC.

Here the CDR3 reads CASSFPDRAHGGYTF. The CDR3 DNA reads TGTGCCAGCAGCTTCCCCGACAGGGCCCATGGTGGCTACACCTTC. The V and J genes are TRBV7-9 and TRBJ1-2; 7 bases line up with TRBD1. CDR3 length: 15 residues. The J segment lost 7 bases and the V segment lost 3 bases, leaving 11 bases of the junction unmatched. Germline V gene data show CDR1 as SEHNR and CDR2 as FQNEAQ (reference sequence). Drawing the rest from reference TRBV7-9 and TRBJ1-2, the complete variable domain is DTGVSQNPRHKITKRGQNVTFRCDPISEHNRLYWYRQTLGQGPEFLTYFQNEAQLEKSRLLSDRFSAERPKGSFSTLEIQRTEQGDSAMYLCASSFPDRAHGGYTFGSGTRLTVV.

The chain joins TRBV12-3 or TRBV12-4 to TRBJ1-6; 8 nucleotides match TRBD1. Trimming took 11 bases from V and 10 from J; bases not matched to a gene: 7. The CDR3 covers 12 residues. CDR3 sequence (DNA): TGTGCCTGCGACAGGGGCGGATCACCCCTCCACTTT. The encoded protein is CACDRGGSPLHF.

The gene calls are TRBV7-6 and TRBJ1-2; D ambiguous. Trimming stripped 1 base from V and 0 bases from J, with 9 bases between. Germline V lookup: CDR1 SGHVS, CDR2 FNYEAQ. This CDR3 has 15 residues. The CDR3 sequence: CASSLGPESNYGYTF. Here the CDR3 DNA reads TGTGCCAGCAGCTTAGGTCCGGAATCTAACTATGGCTACACCTTC.

This clonotype was detected a few times. The J gene is TRBJ1-5, the V gene TRBV20-1; tentatively, D is TRBD1 (5 bases). The CDR3 totals 11 residues. Germline V gene lookup returns CDR1 DFQATT and CDR2 SNEGSKA (reference sequence). Trimming pared 6 bases from V and 9 bases from J, leaving 12 bases between. The CDR3 protein is CSAQGFRPQHF. CDR3 DNA: TGCAGTGCCCAGGGTTTTAGGCCCCAGCATTTT.

The rearrangement joins TRBV5-1 to TRBJ2-3; D is undetermined. The CDR3 is 16 amino acids. CDR1 is SGHRS and CDR2 is YFSETQ in the germline V gene. Trimming left V 0 bases short and J 1 base short, with 12 bases between. For the CDR3, the DNA is TGCGCCAGCAGCTTGGAGGGCGGAGAAGGCACAGATACGCAGTATTTT. Translated, it gives CASSLEGGEGTDTQYF.

This clonotype was seen only a few times. This chain links TRBV24-1 with TRBJ2-3; 10 bases agree with TRBD2. There are 16 residues in the CDR3. Germline loops: CDR1 KGHDR, CDR2 SFDVKD. V trimming: 4 bases; J trimming: 2 bases; junction bases outside the gene matches: 5. The CDR3 protein is CATSDPGLASTDTQYF. In DNA, the CDR3 is TGTGCCACCAGTGACCCGGGACTAGCGTCCACAGATACGCAGTATTTT.